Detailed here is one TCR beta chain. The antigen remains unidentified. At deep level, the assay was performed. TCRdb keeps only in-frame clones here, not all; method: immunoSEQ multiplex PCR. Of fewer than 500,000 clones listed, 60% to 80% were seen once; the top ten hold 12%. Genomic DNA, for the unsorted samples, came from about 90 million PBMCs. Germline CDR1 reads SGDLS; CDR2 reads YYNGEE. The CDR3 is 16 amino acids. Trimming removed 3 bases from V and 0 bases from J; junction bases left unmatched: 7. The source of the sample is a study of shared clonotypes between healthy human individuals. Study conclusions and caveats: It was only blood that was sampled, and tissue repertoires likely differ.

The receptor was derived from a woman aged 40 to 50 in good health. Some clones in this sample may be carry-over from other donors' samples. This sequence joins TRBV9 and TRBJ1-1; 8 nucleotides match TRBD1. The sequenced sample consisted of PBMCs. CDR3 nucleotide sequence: TGTGCCAGCAGCGCCCGGACAGGGATCATGAACACTGAAGCTTTCTTT. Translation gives CASSARTGIMNTEAFF.